Below, one TCR beta chain is given with its context. Its antigen is currently not known. No much larger clone is present one base from it, and per-base qualities are unavailable. This sample stems from a study of cytotoxic CD8 clonotypes in ibrutinib-treated CLL (dated by TCRdb to 2020 to 2022). In terms of the full investigation: The cohort was composed of under 12 relapsed/refractory and around 15 treatment-naive patients; IGHV unmutated status was identified in 17 to 18 patients. Samples at response were collected after a median of roughly 13 months of treatment, with a range of about 6 to 40 months. Responses were partial in roughly 24 patients and complete in 2; after median 68 months follow-up, about 14 stayed in remission and roughly twelve progressed. Every sample from remission and from progressive disease was obtained while the patients were still on ibrutinib. Cryopreserved peripheral blood mononuclear cells were obtained before treatment, at response, and at either sustained remission or disease progression. On average, each sample had hundreds of thousands of productive templates and 96,000 or so productive rearrangements. Longitudinal samples were available for about 30% of the 86 trial participants. Results the study describes overall, beyond this receptor: Sampling times were not matched between sustained-remission and progressing patients, and lymph node repertoires were not studied. Baseline clonality exceeded that of age-matched healthy donors and correlated strongly with circulating CD8+ T-cell counts. At ibrutinib response clonality went up, during sustained remission it held steady, and at progression it dropped back toward baseline. Public clonotypes were found to be uncommon and were observed to contract or remain stable during treatment; the increase in clonality was shown to reflect expansion of private clonotypes at ibrutinib response.

CDR1 and CDR2 were assigned from the germline V gene as SGHDT and YYEEEE. V loses 0 bases, J loses 1 base, and the germline ends lie 8 bases apart. From its cysteine to its phenylalanine, the CDR3 spans 15 amino acids. Of all the DNA, just the CDR3 is kept, 45 bases in frame from base 1. The goal of deep resolution MiSeq sequencing was a depth between 1 in 1 million and 1 in 200,000 T cells, and coverage averaged 10x per clonotype. The immunoSEQ hsTCRB Kit was used to generate the TCR beta libraries. In the source study's methods: ImmunoSEQ Data Assistant and ImmunoSEQ Analyzer were used for data analysis, and V, D and J genes were assigned according to IMGT definitions. Clonality, which ranges from 0 to 1, was calculated as one minus the normalized Shannon entropy of productive rearrangement frequencies. Only overrepresented clonotypes making up at least 0.05% of the repertoire of each patient were included in the public clonotype analysis. Around 13 age-matched healthy donor repertoires from immuneACCESS were used as controls for clonality. Not all clones reach the TCRdb copy of this immuneACCESS table, which keeps in-frame sequences only. Checked studies attribute under half of the gap to unresolved V genes and leave the rest unexplained. V and J calls and clone size follow that table, whereas D and trimming were derived from the DNA. The sample records some 350,000 clones, about 61% of which are singletons. The ten largest clones capture under 8% of the sample.

For TCR beta library preparation, roughly 2 micrograms of genomic DNA were extracted from the cryopreserved PBMCs. Longitudinal blood samples from CLL patients on ibrutinib monotherapy underwent high-throughput TCR beta sequencing. Patients were enrolled in a phase 2 open-label single-center ibrutinib monotherapy trial. Sample: PBMCs, taken after 36 months of ibrutinib treatment. The chain is made from TRBV5-6 and TRBJ1-3; the D gene assignment is ambiguous. The clonotype was recovered from a human donor with chronic lymphocytic leukemia. The DNA sequence is given as TGTGCCAGCAGCTTGGATCCGAGGTCTGGAAACACCATATATTTT. It translates to CASSLDPRSGNTIYF.